The 15 T cell receptor beta chains in this list originate from one sample, sequenced in a study of blood T cell repertoires in COVID-19. Assay used: immunoSEQ multiplex PCR; TCRdb lists only in-frame clones, some missing. Among some 100,000 clones listed, roughly 79% were seen once. Sequencing input: peripheral blood. All receptors come from a human donor in a cohort sampled during active COVID-19.

This clone appeared a single time. V gene TRBV7-6 combines with J gene TRBJ2-1, with 11 bases identical to TRBD2. V was pared by 5 bases and J by 4 bases, with 7 bases of the junction left unmatched. Germline CDR1 and CDR2: SGHVS and FNYEAQ. This CDR3 comprises 16 residues. The CDR3 region has the DNA TGTGCCAGCAGCCTTAGCGGGGGGGCAAATTACAATGAGCAGTTCTTC. The encoded protein is CASSLSGGANYNEQFF.

The chain combines TRBV6-2 or TRBV6-3 with TRBJ2-3; 13 bases map to TRBD2. The CDR3 has 16 amino acids. The germline V gene has CDR1 MNHEY and CDR2 SVGEGT. With 5 bases clipped from V and 4 bases from J, the junction kept 6 bases outside the gene matches. CDR3 sequence (DNA): TGTGCCAGCAGTCCACTAGCGGGAGGGCCCTCAGATACGCAGTATTTT. Protein product: CASSPLAGGPSDTQYF.

This clone is a singleton in its sample. The chain joins TRBV18 to TRBJ1-2, with D possibly matching TRBD1 (5 bases). V lost 6 bases to trimming and J lost 5 bases, with 19 bases between them. This CDR3 is 15 amino acids long. CDR1 and CDR2 (germline): KGHSH, LQKENI. CDR3 sequence (DNA): TGTGCCAGCTCTCAATTACAGGAACTTGATTATGGCTACACCTTC. Translated, it gives CASSQLQELDYGYTF.

V is TRBV28 and J is TRBJ1-1; D is possibly TRBD1 (6 bases). The CDR3 is 14 amino acids. Trimming pared 8 bases from V and 1 base from J, leaving 14 bases between. Looked up from germline, CDR1 is MDHEN and CDR2 is SYDVKM. The CDR3 region is CASRTGTPNTEAFF. The CDR3 DNA reads as TGTGCCAGCCGAACCGGGACACCGAACACTGAAGCTTTCTTT. Filled out from reference TRBV28 and TRBJ1-1, the complete variable domain reads DVKVTQSSRYLVKRTGEKVFLECVQDMDHENMFWYRQDPGLGLRLIYFSYDVKMKEKGDIPEGYSVSREKKERFSLILESASTNQTSMYLCASRTGTPNTEAFFGQGTRLTVV.

The rearrangement uses TRBV11-3 and TRBJ2-7; TRBD2 matches at 8 bases. The J segment lost 5 bases and the V segment lost 5 bases, leaving 8 bases of the junction unmatched. This CDR3 is built from 14 residues. Germline V gene sequence: CDR1 SGHNT, CDR2 YENEEA. The CDR3 sequence: CASSAGGGLHEQYF. The CDR3 coding sequence is TGTGCCAGCAGCGCCGGCGGGGGGCTCCACGAGCAGTACTTC.

The chain has TRBV18 and TRBJ1-4; tentative D call: TRBD1 (6 bases). V lost 5 bases and J 8 bases, leaving 12 bases between the germline ends. Germline V CDR1 and CDR2: KGHSH, LQKENI. The CDR3 loop spans 13 amino acids. CDR3 nucleotides: TGTGCCAGCTCAGGGACAATGGGGGAAAAACTGTTTTTT. This codes for CASSGTMGEKLFF.

The chain has TRBV11-2 and TRBJ2-7, with 7 bases lining up with TRBD1. The CDR3 length is 16 residues. CDR1 is SGHAT, CDR2 FQNNGV, per germline. After removal of 0 bases from V and 6 bases from J, the junction contained 11 bases not matched to a gene. CDR3 loop: CASSLERTGDKVEQYF. The CDR3 DNA is TGTGCCAGCAGCTTAGAGAGAACAGGGGATAAGGTCGAGCAGTACTTC. Supplemented by reference TRBV11-2 and TRBJ2-7, the full variable domain reads EAGVAQSPRYKIIEKRQSVAFWCNPISGHATLYWYQQILGQGPKLLIQFQNNGVVDDSQLPKDRFSAERLKGVDSTLKIQPAKLEDSAVYLCASSLERTGDKVEQYFGPGTRLTVT.

CDR3 DNA sequence: TGTGCCAGTCATCCCGGGACTAAAGTTGACGAGCAGTACTTC. It translates to CASHPGTKVDEQYF. This chain links TRBV11-2 with TRBJ2-7; TRBD2 agrees at 7 bases. Germline V gives CDR1 SGHAT, CDR2 FQNNGV. Trimming removed 9 bases from V and 5 bases from J; junction bases left unmatched: 13. The CDR3 contains 14 residues.

The rearrangement uses TRBV4-1 and TRBJ2-6; 7 bases agree with TRBD1. This CDR3 is 17 amino acids long. V trimming: 3 bases; J trimming: 5 bases; junction bases outside the gene matches: 10. Germline CDR1 reads MGHRA; CDR2 reads YSYEKL. The CDR3 loop reads CASSQERQGFRANVLTF. The CDR3 region has the DNA TGCGCCAGCAGCCAGGAAAGACAGGGATTCAGGGCCAACGTCCTGACTTTC.

The CDR3 loop is CASSLVPLAGETQYF. CDR3 DNA: TGTGCCAGCAGCTTAGTGCCGCTAGCGGGAGAGACCCAGTACTTC. This chain uses TRBV7-2 with TRBJ2-5; 8 bases map to TRBD2. V dropped 1 base and J dropped 4; count of bases not matched to a gene: 5. Germline CDR1 and CDR2: SGHTA and FQGNSA. This CDR3 region has 15 residues.

The CDR3 loop is CASSYGGTGGKETQYF. For the CDR3, the DNA is TGTGCCAGCAGTTACGGAGGGACAGGGGGCAAGGAGACCCAGTACTTC. This sequence joins TRBV6-2 or TRBV6-3 and TRBJ2-5; 12 nucleotides align to TRBD1. V was pared by 2 bases and J by 5 bases, with 6 bases of the junction left unmatched. There are 16 residues in the CDR3. The germline V gene encodes CDR1 MNHEY and CDR2 SVGEGT.

CDR3 DNA sequence: TGTGCCAGCAGTTACAAACGGGACTCTGGAAACACCATATATTTT. This gives the protein CASSYKRDSGNTIYF. V and J are TRBV6-2 or TRBV6-3 and TRBJ1-3; D call uncertain. V gave up 2 bases and J gave up 0 bases, with 8 bases separating them. The germline CDR1 and CDR2 sequences are MNHEY and SVGEGT. The CDR3 is 15 amino acids.

A word on this clone: A much bigger clone sits one base away, suggesting this may be a read error. The chain combines TRBV7-9 with TRBJ2-7; D is possibly TRBD1 (5 bases). The germline V gene has CDR1 SEHNR and CDR2 FQNEAQ (reference sequence). The CDR3 totals 13 residues. V dropped 0 bases and J dropped 2 bases, with 5 bases sitting between them. DNA of the CDR3: TGTGCCAGCAGCTTAGCAGGGGCCTACGAGCAGTACTTC. As protein: CASSLAGAYEQYF. The entire variable domain, with the rest obtained from reference TRBV7-9 and TRBJ2-7, is as follows: DTGVSQNPRHKITKRGQNVTFRCDPISEHNRLYWYRQTLGQGPEFLTYFQNEAQLEKSRLLSDRFSAERPKGSFSTLEIQRTEQGDSAMYLCASSLAGAYEQYFGPGTRLTVT.

The V call is TRBV18, the J call TRBJ2-7; tentatively, D is TRBD2 (5 bases). Deletions cut 4 bases from V and 5 bases from J, with 9 bases between. The V gene's germline CDR1 is KGHSH and CDR2 LQKENI. CDR3 size: 12 residues. The CDR3 spells CASSLAFHEQYF. CDR3 nucleotide sequence: TGTGCCAGCTCACTAGCGTTCCACGAGCAGTACTTC. Based on the CDR3 plus reference TRBV18 and TRBJ2-7, the full variable domain is NAGVMQNPRHLVRRRGQEARLRCSPMKGHSHVYWYRQLPEEGLKFMVYLQKENIIDESGMPKERFSAEFPKEGPSILRIQQVVRGDSAAYFCASSLAFHEQYFGPGTRLTVT.

This clone was observed a few times. This chain connects TRBV7-2 to TRBJ2-7; D gene uncertain. From germline, CDR1 is SGHTA and CDR2 FQGNSA. This CDR3 is 13 amino acids long. V lost 2 bases and J 6 bases, leaving 11 bases between the germline ends. The CDR3 spells CASSLSSTPEQYF. For the CDR3, the DNA is TGTGCCAGCAGCTTATCGAGTACTCCCGAGCAGTACTTC.